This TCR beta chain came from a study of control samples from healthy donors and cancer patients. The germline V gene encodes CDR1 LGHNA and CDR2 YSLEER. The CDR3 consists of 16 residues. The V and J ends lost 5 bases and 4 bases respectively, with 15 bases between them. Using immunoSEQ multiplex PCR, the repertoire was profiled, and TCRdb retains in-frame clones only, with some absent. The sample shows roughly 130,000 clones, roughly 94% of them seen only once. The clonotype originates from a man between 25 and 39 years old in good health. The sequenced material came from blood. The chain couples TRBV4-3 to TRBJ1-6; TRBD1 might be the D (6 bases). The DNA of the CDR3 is TGCGCCAGCAGCGCAGCAGGGGTTCGATATAATTCACCCCTCCACTTT. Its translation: CASSAAGVRYNSPLHF.